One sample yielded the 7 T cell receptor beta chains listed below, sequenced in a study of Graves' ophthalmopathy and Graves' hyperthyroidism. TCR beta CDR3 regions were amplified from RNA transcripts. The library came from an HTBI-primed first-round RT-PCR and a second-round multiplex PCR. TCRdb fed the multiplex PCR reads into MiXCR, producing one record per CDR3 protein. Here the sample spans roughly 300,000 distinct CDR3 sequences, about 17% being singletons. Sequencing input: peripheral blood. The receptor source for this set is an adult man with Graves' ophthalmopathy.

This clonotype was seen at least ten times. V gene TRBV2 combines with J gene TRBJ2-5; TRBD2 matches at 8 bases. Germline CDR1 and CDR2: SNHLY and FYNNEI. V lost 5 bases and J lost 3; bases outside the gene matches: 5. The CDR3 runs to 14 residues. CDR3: CASSYYGGEETQYF. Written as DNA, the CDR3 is TGTGCCAGCAGTTATTACGGGGGGGAAGAGACCCAGTACTTC.

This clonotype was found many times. The CDR3 protein is CAISDKGTIGGNTIYF. Written as DNA, the CDR3 is TGTGCCATCAGTGATAAGGGCACAATCGGTGGAAACACCATATATTTT. This chain connects TRBV10-3 to TRBJ1-3; D is uncertain. The CDR3 is 16 residues long. Germline CDR1 is ENHRY and CDR2 is SYGVKD. V lost 3 bases to trimming and J lost 3 bases, with 15 bases between them.

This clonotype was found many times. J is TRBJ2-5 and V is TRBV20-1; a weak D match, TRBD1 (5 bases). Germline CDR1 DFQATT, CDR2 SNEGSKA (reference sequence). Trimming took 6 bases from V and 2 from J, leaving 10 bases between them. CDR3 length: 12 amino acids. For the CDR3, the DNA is TGCAGTGCAGAAGACAGACAAGAGACCCAGTACTTC. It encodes CSAEDRQETQYF.

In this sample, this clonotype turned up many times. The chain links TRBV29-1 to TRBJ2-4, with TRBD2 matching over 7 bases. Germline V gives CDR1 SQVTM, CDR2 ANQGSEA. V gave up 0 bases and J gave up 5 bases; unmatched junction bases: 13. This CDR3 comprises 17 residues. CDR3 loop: CSVEDLKVGGLENIQYF. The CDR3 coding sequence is TGCAGCGTTGAAGATCTTAAGGTGGGAGGGTTGGAAAACATTCAGTACTTC.

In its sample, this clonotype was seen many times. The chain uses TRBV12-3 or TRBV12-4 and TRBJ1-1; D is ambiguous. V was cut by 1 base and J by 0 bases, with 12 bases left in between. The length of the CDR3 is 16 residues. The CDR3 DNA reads TGTGCCAGCAGTTTAGAGGACTGGGTCTTGAACACTGAAGCTTTCTTT. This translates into CASSLEDWVLNTEAFF.

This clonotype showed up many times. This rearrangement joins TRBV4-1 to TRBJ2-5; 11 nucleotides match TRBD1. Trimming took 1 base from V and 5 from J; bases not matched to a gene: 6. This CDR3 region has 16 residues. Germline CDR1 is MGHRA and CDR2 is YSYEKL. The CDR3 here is CASSQGDRGAEETQYF. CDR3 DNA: TGCGCCAGCAGCCAAGGGGACAGGGGGGCGGAGGAGACCCAGTACTTC.

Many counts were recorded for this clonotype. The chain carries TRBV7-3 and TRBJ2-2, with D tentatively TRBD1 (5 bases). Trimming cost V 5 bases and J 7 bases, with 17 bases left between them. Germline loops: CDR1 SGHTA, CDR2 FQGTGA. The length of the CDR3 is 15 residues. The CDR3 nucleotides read TGTGCCAGCAGCCTTAATGGGCAGGGCCACGGGGAGCTGTTTTTT. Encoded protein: CASSLNGQGHGELFF.